This TCR beta chain comes out of a study of cytotoxic CD8 clonotypes in ibrutinib-treated CLL. Depths of 1 in 200,000 to 1 in 1 million T cells were the sequencing target. Data came from immunoSEQ multiplex PCR; TCRdb stores just in-frame clones and leaves some out. The sample yields around 250,000 clones, under 75% seen once. Study findings and constraints: Whereas clonality rose at ibrutinib response, it declined toward baseline at progression. Public clonotypes, rarely seen, contracted or held steady on treatment. Circulating CD8+ T-cell counts were tracked by baseline clonality, which exceeded that of age-matched healthy donors.

The V and J ends lost 1 base and 3 bases, in that order; junction bases with no gene match: 4. The germline V gene has CDR1 SGHRS and CDR2 YFSETQ. CDR3 length equals 14 residues. On this clone itself: Its target is not known.

The receptor's source is a human donor with chronic lymphocytic leukemia. The chain joins TRBV5-1 to TRBJ2-7; 7 nucleotides align to TRBD1. Sequences were derived from PBMCs, sampled after 24 months of ibrutinib treatment. The CDR3 DNA is TGCGCCAGCAGCTTGTTGGGACAGCTCTACGAGCAGTACTTC. The encoded protein is CASSLLGQLYEQYF.